This entry lists 12 T cell receptor beta chains sequenced from one sample in a study of monozygotic twins with inflammatory bowel disease (dated by TCRdb to between 2019 and 2020). Library method: 5' RACE. Sequencing was performed on an Illumina HiSeq 2500. TCRdb reprocessed the reads; each CDR3 protein sequence makes one entry, and DNA is unavailable. The sample table holds just over 300,000 distinct CDR3 sequences. Clones ranked in the top ten supply roughly 5.3% of the sample. The sequenced material came from blood. These receptor sequences come from a human donor with ulcerative colitis or Crohn's disease, or a healthy co-twin of an affected twin (not recorded which).

The chain is built from TRBV7-9 and TRBJ2-1; the D call from TCRdb, TRBD2, cannot be confirmed without DNA. Germline V gene lookup returns CDR1 SEHNR and CDR2 FQNEAQ (reference sequence). There are 15 residues in the CDR3. CDR3 sequence reads: CASSPLAGDRNEQFF.

This chain links TRBV27 with TRBJ2-3; without DNA, the TCRdb call of TRBD1 cannot be checked. The CDR3 loop spans 16 amino acids. Looked up from germline, CDR1 is MNHEY and CDR2 is SMNVEV (reference sequence). The CDR3 sequence is CASSPWGEASTDAQYF.

This chain links TRBV9 with TRBJ1-6; absent DNA, TCRdb's TRBD1 call cannot be checked. Germline CDR1 and CDR2: SGDLS and YYNGEE. CDR3 length: 15 residues. The chain's CDR3 is CASSVEGQGASPLHF.

This chain links TRBV27 with TRBJ1-2; TCRdb's D call, TRBD1, is unchecked because there is no DNA. The germline V gene encodes CDR1 MNHEY and CDR2 SMNVEV (reference sequence). The CDR3 runs to 14 residues. CDR3 in amino acids: CASSRTGGVYGYTF.

The chain is built from TRBV7-2 and TRBJ2-2; no DNA is available, so the TRBD1 call from TCRdb remains unchecked. Germline-derived CDR1 and CDR2 are SGHTA and FQGNSA. The CDR3 totals 15 residues. This chain's CDR3 is CASTVRQGGTGELFF.

The CDR3 protein is CASGPGQNYGYTF. This sequence joins TRBV12-5 and TRBJ1-2; TCRdb lists TRBD1, though no DNA is available to test this call. CDR3 length equals 13 residues. Germline CDR1 LGHNT, CDR2 FRNRAP.

V usage is TRBV30 and J usage is TRBJ2-1; TCRdb outputs TRBD2, but without DNA this stays unchecked. The V gene's germline CDR1 is GTSNPN and CDR2 SVGIG (reference sequence). CDR3 length: 15 residues. This CDR3 is CAWSATSGGYNEQFF.

The chain links TRBV6-2 or TRBV6-3 to TRBJ2-2; there is no DNA to check the TCRdb D call of TRBD2. The CDR3 is 20 amino acids. Germline V gene data show CDR1 as MNHEY and CDR2 as SVGEGT. The CDR3 sequence is CASSYPRPGLAGTNTGELFF.

The chain has TRBV20-1 and TRBJ1-5; as DNA is missing, the TRBD1 call by TCRdb cannot be tested. Germline CDR1 reads DFQATT; CDR2 reads SNEGSKA (reference sequence). The CDR3 length is 17 residues. This chain's CDR3 is CSARDSSGGHLNQPQHF.

The J gene is TRBJ1-6, the V gene TRBV14. The germline gives CDR1 SGHDN, CDR2 FVKESK. CDR3 length equals 16 residues. The CDR3 sequence: CASSQDPRGYNSPLHF.

The genes are TRBV7-6 and TRBJ2-3; the TCRdb call, TRBD2, lacks DNA for checking. The CDR3 runs 20 residues. Germline CDR1 and CDR2: SGHVS and FNYEAQ. CDR3: CASSSPLSGGGVDSTDTQYF.

The J gene is TRBJ1-2, the V gene TRBV19; TCRdb selects TRBD1, and the lack of DNA leaves this call unchecked. There are 14 residues in the CDR3. CDR1 and CDR2 from the germline V gene are LNHDA and SQIVND (reference sequence). The CDR3 sequence is CASKGDRGIYGYTF.